What follows is one T cell receptor (beta chain) and its context. With V trimmed by 5 bases and J by 4 bases, 5 bases remained unmatched. This CDR3 region has 14 residues. The germline V gene has CDR1 SEHNR and CDR2 FQNEAQ (reference sequence). This specimen belongs to a study of blood T cell repertoires in COVID-19. Here immunoSEQ multiplex PCR was the method, and the copy in TCRdb shows in-frame clones only, minus some. In the table there are more than 250,000 clones, around 87% of which are singletons. Material for sequencing was peripheral blood. The TCR sequence derives from a man in his forties or fifties with active or convalescent COVID-19. The chain combines TRBV7-9 with TRBJ1-2, with 9 positions matching TRBD1. The CDR3 DNA reads as TGTGCCAGCAGCCCCCGGGACAGGGTCTATGGCTACACCTTC. Translation gives CASSPRDRVYGYTF.